The text below deals with one TCR beta chain. Its antigen is currently not known. No much larger clone exists at a distance of one base, and base qualities are not known. V is cut back by 2 bases and J by 4 bases, with 9 bases in the junction unmatched. The CDR3, from cysteine to phenylalanine, totals 17 residues. Solely the CDR3 DNA is kept, with 51 bases framed from the first base. Per the germline V gene, SGDLS is the CDR1 and YYNGEE is the CDR2. This sample is part of a study of cytomegalovirus exposure and HLA in healthy donors (TCRdb year 2017). For the wider study: An earlier analysis of more than 550 of the donors reported 276 Gb of sequence data and 90 million to 120 million unique TCR beta sequences obtained from roughly 170 million T cells. Rather than using new phenotypic data, the later analysis identified candidate immune exposures from TCR beta sequences and from how often those sequences occurred across donors. Donor age, sex, ethnicity and CMV serostatus were collected together with the repertoire data. To predict cytomegalovirus infection status, the study combined high-throughput TCR immunosequencing, statistical association of individual TCRs with disease status, and machine learning. The study aimed to test whether cataloging public T cell receptors could reveal signatures of past pathogen exposure. A separate validation cohort of over 95 different subjects was used in addition to the 666-subject first cohort. Every repertoire in the discovery cohort had been generated on one and the same sequencing platform. Among the approximately 400 genotyped donors, approximately 76% belonged to the genetic ancestry cluster associated with self-reported Caucasian donors. An earlier analysis of fewer than 700 of the donors applied high-throughput TCR beta sequencing to assess whether each TCR beta V gene segment acted as functional or pseudogenic. To study patterns of TCR occurrence, a later analysis re-analyzed previously published TCR beta repertoires from just over 650 donors and added high-resolution HLA genotyping. Among some 400 genotyped donors of the cohort, an average of approximately 200,000 unique TCR beta nucleotide sequences was sequenced per donor, of which about 18% were non-productive. Four or five DR-DQ haplotypes were treated as single units for association and clustering because of strong linkage in the cohort. Using immunosequencing, the study profiled T cell repertoires from about 610 subjects and related those repertoires to cytomegalovirus serostatus. Genome-wide SNP genotypes for about 65% of the 666 donors were used in a later genetic analysis, which treated that subset as a discovery cohort. Roughly 300 gigabases of sequencing data and around 85 million unique TCR sequences made up an early release that covered roughly 670 HLA-typed donors. Class I and class II HLA loci were covered by the typing at four-digit resolution. Typing coverage differed by locus: A, B, C, DRB1 and DQB1 were typed in roughly 620-640 donors, DQA1 in 522, DPA1 in around 610, and DPB1 in 450 to 490. Overall results and qualifications from the work: In a later analysis, TCR association rates were found to vary across HLA loci, with the most associated TCRs seen for DRB1 alleles and the fewest for HLA-C alleles. Most TCR sequences were observed very rarely across donors, whereas some public TCRs were present in many individuals. The study gave a list of 150 to 200 TCR beta chains associated with cytomegalovirus. A later analysis found that most CMV-associated TCR beta chains appeared HLA-restricted, with HLA associations seemingly driven largely by CMV exposure. The only immune exposure information available for the cohort was CMV serostatus. Assigning TCR associations to individual alleles was difficult when HLA alleles, especially DR and DQ, strongly co-occurred. Linkage disequilibrium might explain the correlated functional status among segregating V segments, but an unknown experimental factor could not be excluded. The authors suggested that the approach could potentially be extended to other disease states and immunological phenotypes. In vitro tests confirmed that a few of the cytomegalovirus-associated TCR beta chains recognize cytomegalovirus antigens. Because counts were too low, seventeen rarely observed V segments, including chromosome 9 orphons, were excluded from the earlier analysis of several hundred of the donors. Roughly uniform sequencing depth across donors was assumed in presence/absence analyses, although this assumption may not hold. The 87-base-pair reads could not distinguish some IMGT-functional V segments, including TRBV6-2 and TRBV6-3, so those segments were excluded. In a later analysis, HLA-associated TCR beta chains were found to be more clonally expanded and to have lower generation probabilities than equally common non-associated chains. A later genetic analysis reported fewer N-insertions in productive TCRs among donors in an Asian-associated ancestry cluster than the approximately 670-donor mean. Cytomegalovirus status was reported to be diagnosed by the classifier with high specificity and sensitivity in both the original and validation cohorts. A later genetic analysis associated a missense DCLRE1C variant with V-gene and J-gene trimming of TCR beta chains, and an independent cohort replicated the association. According to a later analysis, parvovirus B19, influenza, CMV and Epstein-Barr virus appeared linked to several top co-occurrence clusters. In an earlier analysis of some 540 of the donors, most TCR beta V segments appeared in productive rearrangements about 87% or about 30% of the time, broadly matching IMGT annotations. In a later analysis, 15,000 to 20,000 TCR beta sequences were associated with specific HLA alleles at a false discovery rate of 0.05. Because HLA typing was missing for some donors at each locus, association tests included only the typed subset. A further reported finding was that TCR beta sequences accurately predicted the HLA-A and HLA-B alleles for most subjects in the first cohort. A cluster of highly shared sequence variants was judged likely to be a technical artifact of the sequencing pipeline. The cohort was sequenced for TCR beta chains only, and without alpha or paired-chain data the features that could be detected were limited.

The library was obtained by the immunoSEQ multiplex PCR assay. For the multiplex PCR, a mixture combining 60 forward primers for TCR Vbeta segments and 13 reverse primers for TCR Jbeta segments was used. The CDR3 region of rearranged TCR beta genes was amplified from genomic DNA with a multiplex PCR assay. The amplified TCR beta libraries were sequenced on the Illumina HiSeq System as 87-base-pair reads. Per the original workflow: A later analysis tallied roughly 78 million unique TCR beta chains across the 666 repertoires, and about 10 million of those chains were shared by two or more donors. Raw reads were error-corrected and collapsed into unique sequences by a nearest-neighbor algorithm in which closely related sequences were merged to remove PCR and sequencing errors. V, D and J gene segments were assigned by aligning CDR3 sequences to IMGT reference sequences. For a sequence to be retained, a match of at least six nucleotides was required to both a V gene segment and a J gene segment. Rearrangements were classified as productive when the CDR3 lacked stop codons and remained in frame with V and J, and all other rearrangements were classified as non-productive. Following IMGT convention, CDR3 was defined as the stretch from the second conserved V-encoded cysteine to the conserved J-encoded phenylalanine. The earlier analysis of about 640 of the donors excluded any sequence lacking an unambiguous match to a single V gene segment. An earlier analysis of fewer than 650 of the donors classified V segments as functional when productive rearrangements were above 56.7% and as segregating when the standard deviation between donors was above 5%. A statistical classification framework was built for diagnosing cytomegalovirus status from the catalog of TCR beta chain sequences. In a later analysis, TCR nucleotide sequences were compared against IMGT/GENE-DB human TR gene sequences so that V and J genes could be assigned. In a later analysis, CDR3 sequences and most-parsimonious VDJ recombination scenarios were assigned using the TCRdist pipeline. A later analysis defined each TCR beta chain by its CDR3 amino acid sequence plus V-gene family, and excluded reads lacking a unique V-gene family. To address suspected cross-contamination and a sequencing artifact, a later analysis removed a few hundred highly shared, low-generation-probability nucleotide sequences. In a later analysis, a clonal expansion index was calculated for each public chain from normalized within-repertoire ranks of inferred template counts. Generation probabilities in a later analysis came from a VDJ recombination model fitted to out-of-frame rearrangements, and those results were checked against IGoR. Hypergeometric tests were used in a later analysis to score TCR-TCR, TCR-HLA and TCR-CMV co-occurrence, with a repertoire-size bias correction applied to the TCR pairs. In a later analysis, false discovery rates were estimated by permuting HLA or CMV assignments 20 times. In a later analysis, co-occurring TCRs were grouped using DBSCAN, and TCRdist sequence similarity was added for clustering within HLA-allele-positive subsets. Repertoires with fewer than 30,000 or more than 120,000 public chains were left out of co-occurrence clustering, as were several repertoires with anomalous nucleotide sharing. Imported from immuneACCESS, the table was reduced by TCRdb to in-frame sequences with V and J called. These copies leave out some clones; in studies compared against another copy, an unresolved V gene accounts for under half, and the cause of the remainder is not known. D and trimming come from the DNA, and the V and J calls and clone size come from that table. The sample includes 100,000 to 150,000 clones, with 80% observed a single time. The top ten clones comprise 1% of the sample.

The cohort was made up of 666 healthy bone marrow donors. Cohort members were all nominally healthy when sampled, although unrecorded immune exposures were likely present. The donor tested CMV seronegative and was one of the 352 seronegative cohort members. A peripheral blood sample was collected from each donor, and TCR beta sequencing was performed on peripheral blood mononuclear cells. Genomic DNA was extracted from the blood cell samples with the Qiagen DNeasy Blood Extraction Kit. The sequence came from a man aged 40-49 years in good health and CMV-seronegative. Specimen: PBMCs. The chain is made from TRBV9 and TRBJ2-3; 11 bases in the junction line up with TRBD2. The CDR3 protein sequence reads: CASSVTIAGGPADTQYF. The DNA sequence is TGTGCCAGCAGCGTGACAATAGCGGGGGGGCCGGCAGATACGCAGTATTTT.